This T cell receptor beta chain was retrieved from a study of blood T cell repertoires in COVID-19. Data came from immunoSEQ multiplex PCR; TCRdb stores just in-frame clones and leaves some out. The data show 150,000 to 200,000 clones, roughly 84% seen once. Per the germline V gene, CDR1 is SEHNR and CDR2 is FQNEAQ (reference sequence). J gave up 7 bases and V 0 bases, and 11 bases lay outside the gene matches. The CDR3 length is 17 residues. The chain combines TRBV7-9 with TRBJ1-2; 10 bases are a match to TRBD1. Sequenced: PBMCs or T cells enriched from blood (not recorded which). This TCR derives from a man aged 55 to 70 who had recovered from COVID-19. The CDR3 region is CASSLAIRDRGIGGYTF. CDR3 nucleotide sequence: TGTGCCAGCAGCTTAGCGATCAGGGACAGGGGAATAGGTGGCTACACCTTC.